These 2 T cell receptor beta chains were sequenced from one sample in a study of blood T cell repertoires in COVID-19 (TCRdb year 2020). The library came from the immunoSEQ multiplex PCR assay. TCRdb stores this immuneACCESS table with in-frame sequences only. Part of the clones is absent; in the studies checked, under half of the shortfall reflects unresolved V genes, and no reason is known for the rest. For this sample there are 90,000 or so clones; about 89% appear just once. More than 5% of the sample lies in the top ten. Sequencing input: peripheral blood. The receptor source for this set is a man in his sixties with COVID-19, enrolled during active disease.

The chain employs TRBV2 and TRBJ2-7, with 7 bases lining up with TRBD1. The germline V gene encodes CDR1 SNHLY and CDR2 FYNNEI. With V trimmed by 9 bases and J by 5 bases, 10 bases remained unmatched. The CDR3 has 13 residues. The CDR3, as DNA: TGTGCCAGTACAGGGGCCCCCTACCACGAGCAGTACTTC. Amino acid sequence: CASTGAPYHEQYF.

The J gene is TRBJ1-1, the V gene TRBV4-1, with 7 bases aligning to TRBD1. V lost 4 bases and J lost 8; bases outside the gene matches: 10. Germline CDR1 is MGHRA and CDR2 is YSYEKL. There are 14 residues in the CDR3. CDR3 DNA sequence: TGCGCCAGCAGCCCCCCCGACAGGGCCGAAGAAGCTTTCTTT. Its translation: CASSPPDRAEEAFF.